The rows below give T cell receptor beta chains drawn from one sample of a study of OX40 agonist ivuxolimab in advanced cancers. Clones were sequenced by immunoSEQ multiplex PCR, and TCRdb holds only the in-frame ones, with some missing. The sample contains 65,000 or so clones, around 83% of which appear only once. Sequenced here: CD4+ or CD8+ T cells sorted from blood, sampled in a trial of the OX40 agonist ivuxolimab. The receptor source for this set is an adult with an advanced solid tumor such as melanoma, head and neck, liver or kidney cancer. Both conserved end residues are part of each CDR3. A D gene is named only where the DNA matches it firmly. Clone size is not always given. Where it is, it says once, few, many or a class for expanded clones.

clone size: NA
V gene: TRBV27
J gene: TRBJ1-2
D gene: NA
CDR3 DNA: TGTGCCAGCAGCCCCGGGGGGGCAGTAAATGGCTACACCTTC
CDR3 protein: CASSPGGAVNGYTF

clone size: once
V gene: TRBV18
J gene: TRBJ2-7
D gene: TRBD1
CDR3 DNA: TGTGCCAGCTCAGAGACAGGGGTTGATGAGCAGTACTTC
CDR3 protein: CASSETGVDEQYF

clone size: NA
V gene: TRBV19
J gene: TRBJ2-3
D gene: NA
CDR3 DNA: TGTGCCAGTAGTATACTAGGACCCCCAGATACGCAGTATTTT
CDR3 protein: CASSILGPPDTQYF

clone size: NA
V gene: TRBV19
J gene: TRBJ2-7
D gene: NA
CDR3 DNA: TGTGCCAGTAGTAGATCCGGGACGGTGGGCGGCTACGAGCAGTACTTC
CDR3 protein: CASSRSGTVGGYEQYF

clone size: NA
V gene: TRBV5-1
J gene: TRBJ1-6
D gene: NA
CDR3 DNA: TGCGCCAGCAGACAGGAGACAAATTCACCCCTCCACTTT
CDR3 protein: CASRQETNSPLHF

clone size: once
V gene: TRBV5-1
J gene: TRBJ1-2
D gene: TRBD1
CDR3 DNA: TGCGCCAGCAGCCCTGGGACAGGGCAGTTTGGCTACACCTTC
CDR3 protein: CASSPGTGQFGYTF

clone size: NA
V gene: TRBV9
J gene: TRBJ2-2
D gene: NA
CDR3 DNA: TGTGCCAGCAGCGTAGGTAGTATGTCGGAGTCCGGGGAGCTGTTTTTT
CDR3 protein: CASSVGSMSESGELFF

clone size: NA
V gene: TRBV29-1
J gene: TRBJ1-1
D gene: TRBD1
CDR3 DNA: TGCAGCGTTGAGGGTCAGGGGGAAGGGAACACTGAAGCTTTCTTT
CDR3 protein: CSVEGQGEGNTEAFF

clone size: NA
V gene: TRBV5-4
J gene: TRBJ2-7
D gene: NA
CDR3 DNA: TGTGCCAGCAGCTTTGACGGTACCTACGAGCAGTACTTC
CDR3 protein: CASSFDGTYEQYF

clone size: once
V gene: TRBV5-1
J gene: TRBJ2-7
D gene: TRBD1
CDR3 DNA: TGCGCCAGCAGCTGGGGGCCGGGACAGGGTACCTACGAGCAGTACTTC
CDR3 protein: CASSWGPGQGTYEQYF

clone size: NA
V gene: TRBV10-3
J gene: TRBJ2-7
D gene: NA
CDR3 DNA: TGTGCCATAGGACCTGAACTCTACGAGCAGTACTTC
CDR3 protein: CAIGPELYEQYF

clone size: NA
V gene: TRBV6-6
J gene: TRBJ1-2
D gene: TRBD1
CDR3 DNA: TGTGCCAGCAGTTTTGGGGGACAGCCGTATGGCTACACCTTC
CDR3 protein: CASSFGGQPYGYTF

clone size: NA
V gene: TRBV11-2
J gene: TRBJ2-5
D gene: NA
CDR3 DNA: TGTGCCAGCAGCTTGAATTTTCATATCCCTATTGGGGAGACCCAGTACTTC
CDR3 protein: CASSLNFHIPIGETQYF

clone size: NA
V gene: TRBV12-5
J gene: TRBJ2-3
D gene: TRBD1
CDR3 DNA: TGTGCTAGCCAGGACAGGCCCACAGATACGCAGTATTTT
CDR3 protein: CASQDRPTDTQYF

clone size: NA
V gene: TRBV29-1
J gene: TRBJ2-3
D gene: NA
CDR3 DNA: TGCAGCGTAGAATCACTTAGCACAGATACGCAGTATTTT
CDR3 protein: CSVESLSTDTQYF

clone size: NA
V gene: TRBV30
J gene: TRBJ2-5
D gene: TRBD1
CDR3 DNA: TGTGCCTGGATGCCGGGACAGGGGGCGCAGCAGACCCAGTACTTC
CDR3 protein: CAWMPGQGAQQTQYF

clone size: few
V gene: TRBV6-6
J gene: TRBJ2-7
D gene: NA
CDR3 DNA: TGTGCCACCTACAGGGACGAGCAGTACTTC
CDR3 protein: CATYRDEQYF

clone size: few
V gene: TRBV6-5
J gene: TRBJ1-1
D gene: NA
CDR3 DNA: TGTGCCAGCAGTTACAATGAGGGCACTGAAGCTTTCTTT
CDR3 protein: CASSYNEGTEAFF

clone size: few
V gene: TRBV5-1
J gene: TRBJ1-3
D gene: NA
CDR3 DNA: TGCGCCAGCAGCTTGGCCGGGGACTCTGGAAACACCATATATTTT
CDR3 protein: CASSLAGDSGNTIYF

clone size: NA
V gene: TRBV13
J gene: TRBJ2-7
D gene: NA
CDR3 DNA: TGTGCCTCCGGGGACACAGGGACTGGGGTCTACGAGCAGTACTTC
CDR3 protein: CASGDTGTGVYEQYF

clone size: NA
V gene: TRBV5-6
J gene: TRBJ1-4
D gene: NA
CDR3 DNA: TGTGCCAGCAGCTTGGGGTTAGGGACTGATGAAAAACTGTTTTTT
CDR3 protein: CASSLGLGTDEKLFF

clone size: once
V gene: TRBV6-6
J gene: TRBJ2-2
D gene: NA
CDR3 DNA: TGTGCCAGCAGTTCCTCGGGTAGCGGAGAGATCGGGGAGCTGTTTTTT
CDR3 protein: CASSSSGSGEIGELFF

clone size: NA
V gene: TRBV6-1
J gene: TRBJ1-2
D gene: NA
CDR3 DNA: TGTGCCAGCAGTGAAGCTGGACAGTCTGTTAACTATGGCTACACCTTC
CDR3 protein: CASSEAGQSVNYGYTF

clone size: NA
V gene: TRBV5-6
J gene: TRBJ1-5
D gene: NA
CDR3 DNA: TGTGCCAGCAGCCGTAGCCCTACGGGGGGAGCTCAGCCCCAGCATTTT
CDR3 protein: CASSRSPTGGAQPQHF

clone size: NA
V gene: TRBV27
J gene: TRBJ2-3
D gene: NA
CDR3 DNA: TGTGCCAGCAGTTTATTTGGGAGATTCACAGATACGCAGTATTTT
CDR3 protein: CASSLFGRFTDTQYF

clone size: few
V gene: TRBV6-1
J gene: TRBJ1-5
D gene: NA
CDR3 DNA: TGTGCCAGCAGTGAATCCACGGGGGCCGCGCCCCAGCATTTT
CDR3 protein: CASSESTGAAPQHF

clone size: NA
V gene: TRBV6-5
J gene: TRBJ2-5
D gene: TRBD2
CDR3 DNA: TGTGCCAGCAGTCGCGGGGGGTCCCAAGAGACCCAGTACTTC
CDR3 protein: CASSRGGSQETQYF

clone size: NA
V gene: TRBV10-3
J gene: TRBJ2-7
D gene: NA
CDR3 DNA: TGTGCCACCCTCCCAGGGGTGACCTACGAGCAGTACTTC
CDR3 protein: CATLPGVTYEQYF

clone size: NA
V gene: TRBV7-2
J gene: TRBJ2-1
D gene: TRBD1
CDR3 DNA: TGTGCCAGCAGCGACCGGGACAGGGCGGCTGAGCAGTTCTTC
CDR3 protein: CASSDRDRAAEQFF

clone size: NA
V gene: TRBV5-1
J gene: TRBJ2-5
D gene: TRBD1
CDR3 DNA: TGCGCCAGCTTTCCGGGACAGGGGGGAGAGACCCAGTACTTC
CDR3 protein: CASFPGQGGETQYF

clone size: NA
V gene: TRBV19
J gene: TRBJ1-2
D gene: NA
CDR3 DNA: TGTACCAGCGCCCAAGGGGTCGCCGTTTACTATGGCTACACCTTC
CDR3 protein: CTSAQGVAVYYGYTF

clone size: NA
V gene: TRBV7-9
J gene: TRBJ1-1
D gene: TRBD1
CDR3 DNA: TGTGCCAGCAGCCGAACCAGACAGGGCCGTAATGAAGCTTTCTTT
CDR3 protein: CASSRTRQGRNEAFF

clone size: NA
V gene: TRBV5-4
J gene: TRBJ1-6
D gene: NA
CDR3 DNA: TGTGCCAGCAGCTTGTGGCTCGTAGGTGCAGGGGCAGACTCACCCCTCCACTTT
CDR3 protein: CASSLWLVGAGADSPLHF

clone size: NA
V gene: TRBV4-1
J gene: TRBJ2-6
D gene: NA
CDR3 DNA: TGCGCCAGCAGCCAAGATTTATCCGGGGCCAACGTCCTGACTTTC
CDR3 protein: CASSQDLSGANVLTF

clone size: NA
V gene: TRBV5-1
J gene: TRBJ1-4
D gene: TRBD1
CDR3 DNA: TGCGCCAGCAGCTCCGCAGGACAGGTTAATGAAAAACTGTTTTTT
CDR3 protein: CASSSAGQVNEKLFF

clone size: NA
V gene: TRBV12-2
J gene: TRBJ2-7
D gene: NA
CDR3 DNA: TGTGCAAGTCGCCTAGACAGGCTGCACGAGCAGTACTTC
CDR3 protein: CASRLDRLHEQYF

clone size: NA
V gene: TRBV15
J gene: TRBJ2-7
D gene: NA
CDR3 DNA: TGTGCCACCAGCAGAGATAACGGTTACGAGCAGTACTTC
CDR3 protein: CATSRDNGYEQYF

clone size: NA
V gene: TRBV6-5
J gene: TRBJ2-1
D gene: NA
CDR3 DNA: TGTGCCAGCAGTTACTCTGGGCCCTACAATGAGCAGTTCTTC
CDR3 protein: CASSYSGPYNEQFF

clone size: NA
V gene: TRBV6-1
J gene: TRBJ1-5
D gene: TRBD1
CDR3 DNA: TGTGCCAGCAGTGAAGGTGTTTTGTTCGGGACAGGGAATCAGCCCCAGCATTTT
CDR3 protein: CASSEGVLFGTGNQPQHF

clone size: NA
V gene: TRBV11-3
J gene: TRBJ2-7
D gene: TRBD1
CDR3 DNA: TGTGCCAGCAGCTTGAACACAGGGGCCTACGAGCAGTACTTC
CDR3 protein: CASSLNTGAYEQYF

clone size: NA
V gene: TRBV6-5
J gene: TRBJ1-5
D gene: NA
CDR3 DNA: TGTGCCAGCAGTAAAGGTGTTAATAGCAATCAGCCCCAGCATTTT
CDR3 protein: CASSKGVNSNQPQHF

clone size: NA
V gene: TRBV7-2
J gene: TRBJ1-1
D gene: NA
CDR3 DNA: TGTGCCAGCAGCCACGGTCGGGGCCTCGAAGCTTTCTTT
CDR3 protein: CASSHGRGLEAFF

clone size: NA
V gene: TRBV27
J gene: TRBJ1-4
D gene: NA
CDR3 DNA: TGTGCCAGCAGTTTCAAGGGGGACGAAAAACTGTTTTTT
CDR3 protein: CASSFKGDEKLFF

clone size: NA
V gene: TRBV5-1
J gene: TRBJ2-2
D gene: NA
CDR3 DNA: TGCGCCAGCAGCTTGGTAATGGTGGGGAACACCGGGGAGCTGTTTTTT
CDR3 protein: CASSLVMVGNTGELFF

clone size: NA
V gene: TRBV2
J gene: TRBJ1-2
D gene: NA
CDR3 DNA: TGTGCCAGCAAGGATGGGGCGGCTCCCTATGGCTACACCTTC
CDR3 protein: CASKDGAAPYGYTF

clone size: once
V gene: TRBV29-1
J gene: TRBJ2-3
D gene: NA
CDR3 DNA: TGCAGCGTTGAAAGAGGCGGAAGCACTAGCACAGATACGCAGTATTTT
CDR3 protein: CSVERGGSTSTDTQYF

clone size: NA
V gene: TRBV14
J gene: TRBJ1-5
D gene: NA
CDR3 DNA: TGTGCCAGCAGCCAAGATCTAGGTCAGCCCCAGCATTTT
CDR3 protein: CASSQDLGQPQHF

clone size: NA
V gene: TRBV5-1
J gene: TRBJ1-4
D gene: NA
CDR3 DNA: TGCGCCAGCAGCCCGGGCGACACTGCAACTAATGAAAAACTGTTTTTT
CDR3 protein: CASSPGDTATNEKLFF

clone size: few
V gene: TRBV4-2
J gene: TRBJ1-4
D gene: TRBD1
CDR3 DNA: TGTGCCAGCACTAGACAGGGGATCAGCCGGTCAACTAATGAAAAACTGTTTTTT
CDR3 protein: CASTRQGISRSTNEKLFF

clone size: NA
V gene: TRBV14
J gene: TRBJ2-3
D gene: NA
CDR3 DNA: TGTGCCAGCAGCCCCGGTCTAGGCGCAGATACGCAGTATTTT
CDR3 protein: CASSPGLGADTQYF

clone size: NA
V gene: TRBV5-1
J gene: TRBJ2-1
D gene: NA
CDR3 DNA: TGCGCCAGCAGCCGCCGAAGGGGCGGGGATGAGCAGTTCTTC
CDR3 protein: CASSRRRGGDEQFF

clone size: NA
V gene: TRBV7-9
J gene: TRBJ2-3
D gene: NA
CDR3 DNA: TGTGCCAGCAGCTTAGCGCCCCTAGCGGATACGCAGTATTTT
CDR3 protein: CASSLAPLADTQYF

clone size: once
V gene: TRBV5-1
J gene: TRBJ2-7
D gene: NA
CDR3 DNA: TGCGCCAGCAGCCCCGGGGGGCCGGCCTACGAGCAGTACTTC
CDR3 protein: CASSPGGPAYEQYF

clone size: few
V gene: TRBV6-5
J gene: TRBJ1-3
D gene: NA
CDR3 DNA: TGTGCCAGCAGATCTCCGGGAAACACCATATATTTT
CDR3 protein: CASRSPGNTIYF